Described below is a single T cell receptor beta chain sequence and its context. The antigen remains unidentified. The donors were all healthy and Caucasian. V shed 4 bases and J 0 bases; nucleotides not matched to a gene: 4. CDR1 is SGHAT and CDR2 is FQNNGV in the germline V gene. The CDR3 contains 16 residues. The data were obtained in a study of identical twins. Template switching supplied a universal primer site; unique molecular identifiers were carried on the cDNA. Each CDR3 protein gets one entry after TCRdb re-called the 5' RACE reads with MiXCR. Here the sample spans fewer than 550,000 distinct CDR3 sequences, roughly an eighth being singletons. General observations from the study: Excess sharing by twins proved weaker in beta out-of-frame sequences.

This sample was shared with a second study, whose subject was yellow fever vaccine responses in identical twins.

Sequenced sample: CD4+ T cells sorted from blood. The chain has TRBV11-2 and TRBJ2-3; 10 bases align to TRBD2. The source is a woman aged 18-29 years in good health. CDR3 amino acids: CASSSGLADSTDTQYF. In nucleotides, the CDR3 is TGTGCCAGCAGCTCAGGACTAGCGGATAGCACAGATACGCAGTATTTT.